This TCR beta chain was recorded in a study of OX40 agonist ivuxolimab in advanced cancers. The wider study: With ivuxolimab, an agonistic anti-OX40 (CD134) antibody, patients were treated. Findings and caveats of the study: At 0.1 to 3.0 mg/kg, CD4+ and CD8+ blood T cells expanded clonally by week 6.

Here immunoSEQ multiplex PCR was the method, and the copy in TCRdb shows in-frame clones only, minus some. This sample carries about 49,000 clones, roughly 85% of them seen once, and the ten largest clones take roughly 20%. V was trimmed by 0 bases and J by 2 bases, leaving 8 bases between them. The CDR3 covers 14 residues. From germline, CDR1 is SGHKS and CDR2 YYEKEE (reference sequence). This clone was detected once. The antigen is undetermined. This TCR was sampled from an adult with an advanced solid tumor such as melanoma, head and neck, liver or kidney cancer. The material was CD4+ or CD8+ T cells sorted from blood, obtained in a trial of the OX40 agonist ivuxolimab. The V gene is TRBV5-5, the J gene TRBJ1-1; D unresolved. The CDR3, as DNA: TGTGCCAGCAGCTTGGCAGGCCGCAACACTGAAGCTTTCTTT. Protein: CASSLAGRNTEAFF.